These T cell receptor beta chains were read from a single sample in a study of technical replicates of blood from a few donors. The table came from immunoSEQ multiplex PCR; TCRdb's copy has only in-frame clones and leaves some out. The table shows over 70,000 clones, with just under 95% occurring only once. Sequenced sample: T cells isolated from PBMCs. Receptors were obtained from a human donor in good health. Both conserved end residues are part of each CDR3. Not all rows give a size; the values are once, few, many and, for expanded clones, a class.

NA TRBJ2-1 TRBV25-1 CATASIGGGNRYNEQFF
NA TRBJ2-2 TRBV5-4 CASSSRTGGNTGELFF
NA TRBJ2-7 TRBV7-6 CASSLLDRGYEQYF
NA TRBJ2-2 TRBV5-6 CASSSDIHGDTGELFF
NA TRBJ2-7 TRBV11-2 CASSSIGEVTAEQYF
once TRBJ2-2 TRBV9 CASSVGLASGELFF
NA TRBJ2-7 TRBV5-4 CASSPGTAFSYEQYF
NA TRBJ2-3 TRBV7-3 CASSLRGTSPPDIYPDTQYF
NA TRBJ2-5 TRBV11-3 CASSLGSTGDGETQYF
once TRBJ1-5 TRBV19 CASSPQGNNQPQHF
NA TRBJ2-7 TRBV5-4 CASSSPGLGAYEQYF
NA TRBJ2-7 TRBV4-1 CASSQESPGAISYEQYF
few TRBJ2-7 TRBV11-2 CASSFLGSGGYEQYF
NA TRBJ2-7 TRBV9 CASSVDSYEQYF
once TRBJ2-7 TRBV2 CASIPWTGREQYF
NA TRBJ2-6 TRBV5-4 CASSLGFRGPGANVLTF
NA TRBJ2-3 TRBV7-8 CASSPLVAGGTDTQYF
NA TRBJ2-3 TRBV7-2 CASSLEGLAGGLRDTQYF
NA TRBJ2-7 TRBV4-3 CASSQDWGQGVGQYF
NA TRBJ2-7 TRBV7-8 CASSRTSGSSYEQYF
few TRBJ1-1 TRBV30 CAWRDWDSWTEAFF
NA TRBJ1-1 TRBV29-1 CSVVAVGGDTEAFF
NA TRBJ2-3 TRBV25-1 CASSERGGKGRADTQYF
NA TRBJ2-7 TRBV9 CASSISTGYEQYF
NA TRBJ2-1 TRBV19 CASSIGTSGRNEQFF